What follows describes a single TCR beta chain. The entry originates in a study of blood T cell repertoires in COVID-19. The wider study: Sources were T cells, B-cell-depleted T cells, or PBMCs; the material itself was cDNA or gDNA.

V lost 3 bases and J lost 4, with 15 bases in between. The length of the CDR3 is 15 residues. CDR1 and CDR2 (germline): SGHDT, YYEEEE. Assay used: immunoSEQ multiplex PCR; TCRdb lists only in-frame clones, some missing. The sample includes about 140,000 clones, 60% to 85% of them seen just once. The receptor was derived from a man between 45 and 60 years old with acute or convalescent COVID-19. Sample: peripheral blood. This chain joins TRBV5-6 and TRBJ2-3, with D possibly matching TRBD2 (5 bases). CDR3 sequence (DNA): TGTGCCAGCAGCTCGGCGGGTGGGCGGTCAGATACGCAGTATTTT. Translating gives CASSSAGGRSDTQYF.